The sequence of this T cell receptor (beta chain) was determined in a study of blood T cell repertoires in COVID-19. Study-level background: Acute and convalescent COVID-19 specimens originated in the United States, Italy and Spain. From T cells, B-cell-depleted T cells, or PBMCs came the material, which was cDNA or gDNA.

Per the study methods: Amplified reference gene primers provided the basis for estimating nucleated cell counts. Assay: immunoSEQ multiplex PCR; the TCRdb copy retains only in-frame clones and omits some. Clone size and the V and J calls come from that table; the DNA yielded D and trimming. This table holds about 98,000 clones, about 80% found once. This clone was seen only once. The sequenced material came from peripheral blood. The origin of this receptor is an older man with active or convalescent COVID-19.

Written as DNA, the CDR3 is TGTGCCAGCAGCTTATATCCAGATACGCAGTATTTT. This encodes CASSLYPDTQYF. The chain combines TRBV13 with TRBJ2-3; D is undetermined. The CDR3 has 12 residues. Germline CDR1 PRHDT, CDR2 FYEKMQ (reference sequence). Trimming cost V 2 bases and J 4 bases, with 4 bases left between them.